A selection of T cell receptor beta chains follows, all from one sample in a study of blood T cell repertoires in COVID-19. The data were produced by immunoSEQ multiplex PCR, yet TCRdb's version contains in-frame clones alone and is incomplete. The table lists a few hundred thousand clones, about 86% of them singletons. Sequencing was carried out using peripheral blood. The receptors originated from a woman in her forties or fifties with acute or convalescent COVID-19. The CDR3 runs from the conserved cysteine through the conserved F or W. Clone size appears in some rows only: once, few, many, or a class for an expanded clone.

clone size: NA; V gene: TRBV12-5; CDR3 protein: CASGPGTGNTGELFF
clone size: NA; V gene: TRBV10-3; CDR3 protein: CAISEPGLNTGELFF
clone size: NA; V gene: TRBV2; CDR3 protein: CASSGRRMGAQGETQYF
clone size: once; V gene: TRBV5-6; CDR3 protein: CASSFRTGGSPQHF
clone size: NA; V gene: TRBV13; CDR3 protein: CASSLGPGTNTGELFF
clone size: NA; V gene: TRBV10-3; CDR3 protein: CAIRQDNTGELFF
clone size: NA; V gene: TRBV2; CDR3 protein: CASRERLLDTEAFF
clone size: few; V gene: TRBV5-4; CDR3 protein: CASSSRSGEETQYF
clone size: few; V gene: TRBV5-1; CDR3 protein: CASSLAGVSNQPQHF
clone size: once; V gene: TRBV27; CDR3 protein: CASSAGSMGNQPQHF
clone size: NA; V gene: TRBV11-3; CDR3 protein: CASSLGQGGGINNEQFF
clone size: NA; V gene: TRBV30; CDR3 protein: CAWDLAGGQFF
clone size: NA; V gene: TRBV5-5; CDR3 protein: CASSYSGSGYNEQFF
clone size: few; V gene: TRBV3-1/TRBV3-2; CDR3 protein: CASSPEAGELFF
clone size: NA; V gene: TRBV20-1; CDR3 protein: CSASSGSTDTQYF
clone size: NA; V gene: TRBV5-1; CDR3 protein: CASSPRTGSGETQYF
clone size: NA; V gene: TRBV11-3; CDR3 protein: CASSLAGGNTEAFF
clone size: few; V gene: TRBV3-1/TRBV3-2; CDR3 protein: CASSQEGGLAGVYNEQFF
clone size: NA; V gene: TRBV3-1/TRBV3-2; CDR3 protein: CASSARGSEGNTIYF
clone size: NA; V gene: TRBV11-2; CDR3 protein: CASSPGAGGRAGNTIYF
clone size: NA; V gene: TRBV16; CDR3 protein: CASSQSVPSGKADTQYF
clone size: NA; V gene: TRBV14; CDR3 protein: CASSQVRGAQYF
clone size: NA; V gene: TRBV6-6; CDR3 protein: CASRARDYGYTF
clone size: NA; V gene: TRBV7-9; CDR3 protein: CASSLVRDRGLFGTEAFF
clone size: NA; V gene: TRBV5-4; CDR3 protein: CASSGTGDEKLFF
clone size: NA; V gene: TRBV3-1/TRBV3-2; CDR3 protein: CASSQAGEGEQFF
clone size: NA; V gene: TRBV7-9; CDR3 protein: CASSDWDRGNSYGYTF
clone size: NA; V gene: TRBV24-1; CDR3 protein: CATRDIDGYTF
clone size: NA; V gene: TRBV27; CDR3 protein: CASHRQSGPNTEAFF
clone size: NA; V gene: TRBV18; CDR3 protein: CASSSRQGNYGYTF
clone size: NA; V gene: TRBV27; CDR3 protein: CASSLSGGQNWKPQHF